Included here is one T cell receptor (beta chain) sequence, with context. The antigen is not known. PCR employed 60 Vbeta and 13 Jbeta primers. TCRdb's table, derived via immunoSEQ multiplex PCR, lists solely in-frame clones and lacks some. This sample has about 60,000 clones, with approximately 87% found just once. This entry comes from a study of cytomegalovirus exposure and HLA in healthy donors. J gave up 6 bases and V 6 bases, and 6 bases lay outside the gene matches. The CDR3 runs 14 residues. Germline CDR1 and CDR2: LNHDA and SQIVND (reference sequence). The study, taken as a whole, reports: Being productive about 90% or about 30% of the time was typical of most TCR beta V segments in an earlier analysis.

The chain recombines TRBV19 with TRBJ1-5; 9 bases align to TRBD1. The specimen was PBMCs. This receptor was identified in a man younger than 35 in good health and CMV-seronegative. CDR3 amino acids: CASSAGQGGQPQHF. The CDR3 region has the DNA TGTGCCAGTAGCGCGGGACAGGGAGGTCAGCCCCAGCATTTT.